This T cell receptor beta chain emerged from a study of T cells in localized non-small cell lung cancer. TCRdb keeps only in-frame clones here, not all; method: immunoSEQ multiplex PCR. The profile shows about 35,000 clones, roughly 90% of them singletons. This clone appeared a single time. Material: peripheral blood mononuclear cells, obtained before any cancer treatment. The TCR originated in a female donor of 60 years or more with stage II lung adenocarcinoma.

The CDR3 spells CASSFSNEQFF. The CDR3 nucleotides are TGTGCCAGCAGTTTTAGCAATGAGCAGTTCTTC. The chain employs TRBV27 and TRBJ2-1; no clear D gene. This CDR3 is built from 11 residues. V shed 3 bases and J shed 6 bases, with 3 bases lying between them. Germline V lookup: CDR1 MNHEY, CDR2 SMNVEV (reference sequence).